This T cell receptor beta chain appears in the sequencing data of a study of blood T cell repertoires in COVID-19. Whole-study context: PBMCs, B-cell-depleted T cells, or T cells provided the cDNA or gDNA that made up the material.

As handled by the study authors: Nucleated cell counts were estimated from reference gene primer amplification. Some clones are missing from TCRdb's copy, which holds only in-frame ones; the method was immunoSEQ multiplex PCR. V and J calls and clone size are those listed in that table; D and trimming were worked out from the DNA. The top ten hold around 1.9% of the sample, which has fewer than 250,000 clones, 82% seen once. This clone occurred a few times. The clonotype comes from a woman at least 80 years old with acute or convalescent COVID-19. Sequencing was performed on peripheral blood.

The CDR3 nucleotides are TGTGCCAGCAGCTGGACTTCACCTAGCACAGATACGCAGTATTTT. Protein: CASSWTSPSTDTQYF. The chain joins TRBV13 to TRBJ2-3, with a possible D match to TRBD2 (5 bases). The CDR3 is 15 residues long. Germline-derived CDR1 and CDR2 are PRHDT and FYEKMQ (reference sequence). V was shortened by 4 bases and J by 0 bases, with 11 bases between the two germline ends.